The 8 T cell receptor beta chains presented below share a single source sample, sequenced in a study of regulatory T cells in long-lasting Graves disease. Specified time point: newly diagnosed GD, antithyroid drugs for less than 3 months. With RNA extracted from PBMCs as input, the TCR library was made. CDR3 regions were amplified by Arm-PCR using iRepertoire HTBI primers to build TCR beta libraries. A single record per CDR3 protein comes from TCRdb applying MiXCR to the multiplex PCR reads. The table has roughly 500,000 distinct CDR3 sequences, approximately 15% seen once. These data were also filed under a second study, of T cells in Graves' hyperthyroidism and ophthalmopathy.

The sequences come from peripheral blood mononuclear cells (PBMCs), collected at new diagnosis, from a patient treated with antithyroid drugs. These TCRs come from a man aged 30-40 years with Graves disease.

This clonotype was observed a handful of times. V usage is TRBV27 and J usage is TRBJ2-3; 8 nucleotides line up with TRBD1. There are 17 residues in the CDR3. Germline CDR1 MNHEY, CDR2 SMNVEV (reference sequence). After removal of 6 bases from V and 2 bases from J, the junction contained 13 bases not matched to a gene. The CDR3 DNA reads as TGTGCCAGCAGCCCCGGCGACAGGGGTTTGGACACAGATACGCAGTATTTT. It specifies CASSPGDRGLDTDTQYF.

This clonotype turned up a few times. The DNA for the CDR3 is TGCAGCGTTGAAGATGGTGTGGAAGCTAATGAAAAACTGTTTTTT. Protein: CSVEDGVEANEKLFF. The J gene is TRBJ1-4, the V gene TRBV29-1, with D uncertain. The length of the CDR3 is 15 residues. With 0 bases removed from V and 3 bases from J, the gap between germline ends came to 11 bases. From germline, CDR1 is SQVTM and CDR2 ANQGSEA. The whole variable domain, remainder taken from reference TRBV29-1 and TRBJ1-4, is SAVISQKPSRDICQRGTSLTIQCQVDSQVTMMFWYRQQPGQSLTLIATANQGSEATYESGFVIDKFPISRPNLTFSTLTVSNMSPEDSSIYLCSVEDGVEANEKLFFGSGTQLSVL.

The rearrangement joins TRBV20-1 to TRBJ2-7, with D possibly being TRBD1 or TRBD2 (5 bases each). The CDR3 contains 13 residues. V was pared by 1 base and J by 4 bases, with 11 bases between. Looked up from germline, CDR1 is DFQATT and CDR2 is SNEGSKA (reference sequence). The CDR3 protein is CSARGDEEYEQYF. The DNA for the CDR3 is TGCAGTGCTAGAGGGGACGAGGAATACGAGCAGTACTTC.

In its sample, this clonotype was seen many times. This rearrangement joins TRBV9 to TRBJ2-7; 9 bases agree with TRBD2. The V gene end was trimmed by 4 bases and the J gene end by 6 bases; junction bases not matched to a gene: 8. From germline, CDR1 is SGDLS and CDR2 YYNGEE. The CDR3 has 14 residues. CDR3 loop: CASSPKAGGGEQYF. The CDR3 DNA is TGTGCCAGCAGCCCGAAAGCGGGAGGAGGCGAGCAGTACTTC. Using reference TRBV9 and TRBJ2-7 for the parts outside the CDR3, the full variable domain is DSGVTQTPKHLITATGQRVTLRCSPRSGDLSVYWYQQSLDQGLQFLIQYYNGEERAKGNILERFSAQQFPDLHSELNLSSLELGDSALYFCASSPKAGGGEQYFGPGTRLTVT.

This CDR3 reads CASSPQGRSNQPQHF. The CDR3 region has the DNA TGTGCCAGCAGTCCTCAGGGTCGGAGCAATCAGCCCCAGCATTTT. V and J are TRBV25-1 and TRBJ1-5, with D perhaps TRBD1 (5 bases). The CDR3 loop spans 15 amino acids. Deletions cut 5 bases from V and 1 base from J, with 12 bases between. Looked up from germline, CDR1 is MGHDK and CDR2 is SYGVNS.

This clonotype was counted many times. The chain is built from TRBV3-1 and TRBJ1-1; maybe TRBD1 (6 bases). Trimming cost V 1 base and J 2 bases, with 14 bases left between them. The CDR3 runs to 16 residues. Germline CDR1 LGHDT, CDR2 YNNKEL (reference sequence). The CDR3 bases are TGTGCCAGCAGCCAAGGTCAACAGGGAAGAAACACTGAAGCTTTCTTT. Translated: CASSQGQQGRNTEAFF.

V gene TRBV30 combines with J gene TRBJ2-2, with D possibly being TRBD1 (6 bases). CDR3 size: 13 residues. V was trimmed by 1 base and J by 6 bases, leaving 9 bases between them. CDR1 and CDR2 from the germline V gene are GTSNPN and SVGIG (reference sequence). In DNA form, the CDR3 reads TGTGCCTGGAGTGGGACAGCTCCCGGGGAGCTGTTTTTT. As protein: CAWSGTAPGELFF.

This clonotype was seen once. This chain links TRBV6-2 or TRBV6-3 with TRBJ2-1, with unresolved D. This CDR3 has 12 residues. Trimming pared 6 bases from V and 10 bases from J, leaving 13 bases between. Germline V gene lookup returns CDR1 MNHEY and CDR2 SVGEGT. This CDR3 reads CASSNDKREQFF. In DNA form, the CDR3 reads TGTGCCAGCAGCAACGACAAAAGGGAGCAGTTCTTC.